Included here is one T cell receptor (beta chain) sequence, with context. Which antigen it targets is not known. Base qualities are missing; no much larger clone stands one base away. This entry belongs to a study of long-term antiretroviral therapy in people with HIV (dated 2022 in TCRdb). Concerning the study at large: The earliest samples were collected approximately a decade before the 2015 WHO recommendation for immediate ART, a period when ART was typically delayed until CD4 counts fell. Whether ART initiation and durable HIV suppression were associated with changes in peripheral blood TRB repertoire composition and diversity was tested in a retrospective serial study. From a few dozen adults with confirmed HIV infection, the cohort provided some 200 cryopreserved PBMC samples, gathered serially across a mean of approximately six years (range 1-12). About 40% of the roughly 30 participants with HIV were female. Test extractions of a monoclonal T-cell line alongside a few dozen polyclonal samples showed no cross-contamination during QIAcube processing.

Inclusion was restricted to participants for whom at least one PBMC sample before ART initiation and at least two post-ART samples were available. Every participant with HIV received treatment in the United States of America. Before DNA extraction, cryopreserved samples containing roughly 0.85-11 million PBMC were thawed and washed. At the time of the earliest PBMC sample, participants with HIV were aged between about 23 and 55 years. PBMC samples were contributed by each participant from 1-4 timepoints before ART initiation and 2-8 timepoints after ART initiation, with a median of 7 samples. Serial HIV viral load, CD4+ T-cell count, ART history and demographic data were obtained for every participant. Genomic DNA was extracted from unsorted PBMC with a Qiagen kit on a QIAcube, processed in batches of 12 samples. Broad study findings and their caveats: Expanded TRB clones identified before ART initiation dominated the repertoire at all time points, although this dominance fluctuated and declined in many PLHIV after ART. Starting ART was linked to a significant rise in TRB diversity, yet even with long-term ART the diversity remained significantly lower than in transplant donor controls. Owing to limited PBMC availability, only the TCR beta chain was sequenced, without alpha chain pairing. Compared with controls, HIV repertoires had narrower CDR3 length ranges, and the network structure pointed to an antigen-experienced repertoire that shifted only slightly toward naive after ART. The samples span the years 2004 to 2017, and the ART regimens used may be less effective than current regimens. Because pre-ART samples had limited cell numbers, unsorted PBMC were profiled rather than sorted CD4+ and CD8+ T cells. Inferences about post-ART repertoire changes are limited because no data were available on ART adherence, viral resistance or therapy changes.

Sequencing of the TRB variable region was done with the immunoSEQ hsTCRB v3.0 assay at survey level resolution. The targeted TRB sequencing depth was roughly 40,000-55,000 T-cell genomes per sample. TRB libraries were pooled and sequenced on an Illumina MiSeq using a v3 150-cycle kit. The paper's processing steps were these. Repertoire analysis was performed in R inside a reproducible Nextflow workflow that covered QC, data transformation and analysis. LymphoSeq2, an R package for AIRR-Seq data exploration, was used to implement custom analyses. A handful of samples that yielded fewer than 5000 total TRB sequences were excluded, so that around 190 HIV repertoires were analyzed. Of the roughly 190 retained HIV repertoires, 55 to 60 were collected before and more than 120 after ART initiation. Each repertoire was downsampled to 5000 TRB nucleotide sequences, and summary statistics were averaged across 100 downsampling iterations. TRB sequences were retained for analysis only if CDR3 regions of at least seven amino acids were present. Two measures captured diversity: a Shannon entropy-derived clonality score and the Gini coefficient. In the repertoire networks, any two of the top 5000 CDR3 amino acid sequences were linked whenever the two sequences differed by an edit distance of one. For TRB CDR3 amino acid sequences, GLIPH2 was used to predict antigen specificity groups and MHC restriction. To flag known CMV, EBV, HIV or tissue antigen associations, CDR3 amino acid sequences were matched against VDJdb and McPAS-TCR. Pre-ART, post-ART and control groups were compared with Wilcoxon signed-rank tests and Holm-Bonferroni correction. Imported from immuneACCESS, the table was reduced by TCRdb to in-frame sequences with V and J called. These copies leave out some clones; in studies compared against another copy, an unresolved V gene accounts for under half, and the cause of the remainder is not known. V and J calls and clone size come straight from that table; D and trimming were deduced from the DNA. Across this sample there are fewer than 40,000 clones, with around nine tenths seen only once. Of the sample, about 4% is held by the ten largest clones.

Trimming accounts for 7 bases at V and 5 bases at J, while the number of junction bases matched to no gene is 23. The germline V gene encodes CDR1 SGHVS and CDR2 FQNEAQ. Including the terminal cysteine and phenylalanine, the CDR3 comprises 20 residues. Left in the record is the CDR3 DNA by itself, 60 bases read in frame from the first base. The sample consisted of unsorted PBMCs, taken just before starting antiretroviral therapy. The sequence derives from a woman between 18 and 29 years old with HIV. The V and J genes are TRBV7-8 and TRBJ2-7; TRBD2 matches 13 bases in the middle. The bases read TGTGCCAGCACCGAAAAAGGACTAGCGGGAGTTCTCCAACTATTGGACGAGCAGTACTTC. This translates into CASTEKGLAGVLQLLDEQYF.